This is a list of T cell receptor beta chains from one sample in a study of tumor-infiltrating lymphocytes in primary liver carcinoma. Using its own MiXCR run on the multiplex PCR reads, TCRdb lists one record per CDR3 protein. Among some 190,000 distinct CDR3 sequences listed, around 85% were seen once. Sequenced sample: tumor tissue from primary liver carcinoma. These receptors all come from a man aged 35-49 years with primary liver carcinoma and hepatitis B virus infection. CDR3s include the opening cysteine and the closing phenylalanine or tryptophan. A D gene is named only where the DNA matches it firmly. For some rows the clone size is stated as once, few or many, or as a class when expanded; others skip it.

>few|-|TRBV11-2|TRBJ2-5
TGTGCTAGCAGCTCTGTCGGGCTAGTCCCAGAGACCCAGTACTTC
CASSSVGLVPETQYF
>-|TRBD1|TRBV4-3|TRBJ2-1
TGTGCCAACAGCCGACGGACAGGGTCAGATGTCAATGAGCAGTTCTTC
CANSRRTGSDVNEQFF
>once|-|TRBV29-1|TRBJ1-6
TGCAGCACTTCGAAGGTCAGAAATTCACCCCTCCACTTT
CSTSKVRNSPLHF
>few|-|TRBV4-3|TRBJ2-1
TGCGCCAGCAGTCAAGTAACAACCCTCTACAATGAGCAGTTCTTC
CASSQVTTLYNEQFF
>-|-|TRBV6-6|TRBJ1-5
TGTGCCAGCAGTTACTCGAAGGCACGAAGGGGAAATCAGCCCCAACATTTT
CASSYSKARRGNQPQHF
>few|TRBD1|TRBV11-1|TRBJ2-1
TGTGCCAGCAGCCAAGGTCAGGGGGTAATTCAAGAGATCCAGTTCTTC
CASSQGQGVIQEIQFF
>-|-|TRBV4-3|TRBJ1-2
TGCGCCAGCAGCCAAAGGCAGCAGCTCTATGGATACACCTTC
CASSQRQQLYGYTF
>many|-|TRBV28|TRBJ2-1
TGTGCCAGCAGTATTCCAGGCCTTGAGCAGTTCTTC
CASSIPGLEQFF
>-|TRBD2|TRBV12-3/TRBV12-4|TRBJ2-7
TGTGCCAGCAGTCCAGCGGGAGTAAGGAACGGGCAGTATTTC
CASSPAGVRNGQYF
>-|-|TRBV6-5|TRBJ2-1
TGTGCCAGCAGTTACTCAACCGGTATTCTCTGGAATGAGCAGTTCTTC
CASSYSTGILWNEQFF
>-|-|TRBV29-1|TRBJ2-7
TGTAGCGCGCCAGGGGACGGCCGATACGAGCAGTACTTC
CSAPGDGRYEQYF
>-|-|TRBV28|TRBJ1-3
TGTACCGGCGTCAGAAAAAACACCATATATTTT
CTGVRKNTIYF
>many|-|TRBV6-2/TRBV6-3|TRBJ2-5
TGTGCCAGCAGTTTCACAGGGGACTACCAAGAGACCCAGTACTTC
CASSFTGDYQETQYF
>-|-|TRBV29-1|TRBJ2-1
TGCAGCGTTGGATTAGCAGGAGAGTTCTACAATGAGCAGTTCTTC
CSVGLAGEFYNEQFF